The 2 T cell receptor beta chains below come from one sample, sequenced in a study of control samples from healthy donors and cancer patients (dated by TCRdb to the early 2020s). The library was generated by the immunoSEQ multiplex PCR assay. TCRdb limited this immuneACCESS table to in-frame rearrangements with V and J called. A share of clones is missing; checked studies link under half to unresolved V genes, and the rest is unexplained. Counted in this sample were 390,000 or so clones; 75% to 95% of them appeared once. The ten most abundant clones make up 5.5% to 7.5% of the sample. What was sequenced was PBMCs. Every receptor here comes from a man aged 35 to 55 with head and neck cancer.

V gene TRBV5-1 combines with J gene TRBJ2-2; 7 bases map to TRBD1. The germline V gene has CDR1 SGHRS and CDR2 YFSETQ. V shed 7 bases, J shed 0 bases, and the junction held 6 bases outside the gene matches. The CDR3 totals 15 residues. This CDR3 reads CASQTGVANTGELFF. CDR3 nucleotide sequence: TGCGCCAGCCAAACAGGGGTCGCGAACACCGGGGAGCTGTTTTTT.

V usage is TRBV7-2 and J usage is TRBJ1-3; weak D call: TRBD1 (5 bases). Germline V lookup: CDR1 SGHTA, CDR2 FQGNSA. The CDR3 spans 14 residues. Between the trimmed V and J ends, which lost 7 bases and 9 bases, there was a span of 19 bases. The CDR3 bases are TGTGCCAGCACCCCCCCTGGGGCCCCCACCACCATATATTTT. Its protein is CASTPPGAPTTIYF.